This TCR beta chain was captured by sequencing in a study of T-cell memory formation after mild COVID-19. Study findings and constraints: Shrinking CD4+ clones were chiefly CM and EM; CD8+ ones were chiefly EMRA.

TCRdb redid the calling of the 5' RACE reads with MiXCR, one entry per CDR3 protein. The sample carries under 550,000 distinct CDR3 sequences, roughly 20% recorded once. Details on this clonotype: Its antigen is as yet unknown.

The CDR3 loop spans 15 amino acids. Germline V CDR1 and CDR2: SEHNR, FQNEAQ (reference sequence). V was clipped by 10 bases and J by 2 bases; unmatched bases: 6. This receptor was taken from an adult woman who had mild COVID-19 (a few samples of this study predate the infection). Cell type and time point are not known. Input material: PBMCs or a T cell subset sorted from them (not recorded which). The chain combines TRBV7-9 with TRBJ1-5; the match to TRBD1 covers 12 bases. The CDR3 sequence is CATGQGAGGNQPQHF. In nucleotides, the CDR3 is TGTGCCACGGGACAGGGGGCAGGGGGCAATCAGCCCCAGCATTTT.